This T cell receptor (beta chain) was identified in a study of CD8+ T cells in alopecia areata. V was clipped by 5 bases and J by 6 bases, with 15 bases between them. Germline CDR1 SGHTA, CDR2 FQGNSA. This CDR3 comprises 14 residues. About this clone itself: Its specificity is not known.

Study results and limitations: Mice gave a clearer picture of TCR sharing than patients did, possibly for HLA-related reasons. In lesional scalp, particularly from alopecia totalis/universalis, clonality was higher than in normal scalp.

Extracted RNA was reverse transcribed, and the resulting cDNA served as sequencing template. TCRdb keeps only in-frame clones here, not all; method: immunoSEQ multiplex PCR. The sample shows around 29,000 clones, about two thirds of them seen only once. Punch biopsies of lesional scalp, plus peripheral blood, were taken from alopecia areata patients. The source of this sequence is a human donor with alopecia areata. Material for sequencing was NKG2D-high CD8+ T cells sorted from blood. The chain has TRBV7-2 and TRBJ2-3, with D possibly matching TRBD2 (5 bases). In DNA, the CDR3 is TGTGCCAGCAGCAATGGGCTCCCGGGGGATACGCAGTATTTT. It yields the protein CASSNGLPGDTQYF.